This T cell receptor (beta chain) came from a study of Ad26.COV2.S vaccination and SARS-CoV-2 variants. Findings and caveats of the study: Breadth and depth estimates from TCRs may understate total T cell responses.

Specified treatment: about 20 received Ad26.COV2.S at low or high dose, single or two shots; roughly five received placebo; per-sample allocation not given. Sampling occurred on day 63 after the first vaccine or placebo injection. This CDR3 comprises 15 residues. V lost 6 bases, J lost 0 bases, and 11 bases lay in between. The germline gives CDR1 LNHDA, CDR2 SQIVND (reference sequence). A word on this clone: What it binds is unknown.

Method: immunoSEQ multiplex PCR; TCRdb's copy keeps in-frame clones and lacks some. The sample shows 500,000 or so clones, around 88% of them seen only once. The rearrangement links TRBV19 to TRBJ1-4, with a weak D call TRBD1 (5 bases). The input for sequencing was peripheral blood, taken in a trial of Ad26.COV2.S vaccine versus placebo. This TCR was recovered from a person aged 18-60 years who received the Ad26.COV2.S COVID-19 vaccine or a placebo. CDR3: CASSRDGTTNEKLFF. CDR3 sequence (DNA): TGTGCCAGTAGCCGGGACGGGACAACTAATGAAAAACTGTTTTTT.